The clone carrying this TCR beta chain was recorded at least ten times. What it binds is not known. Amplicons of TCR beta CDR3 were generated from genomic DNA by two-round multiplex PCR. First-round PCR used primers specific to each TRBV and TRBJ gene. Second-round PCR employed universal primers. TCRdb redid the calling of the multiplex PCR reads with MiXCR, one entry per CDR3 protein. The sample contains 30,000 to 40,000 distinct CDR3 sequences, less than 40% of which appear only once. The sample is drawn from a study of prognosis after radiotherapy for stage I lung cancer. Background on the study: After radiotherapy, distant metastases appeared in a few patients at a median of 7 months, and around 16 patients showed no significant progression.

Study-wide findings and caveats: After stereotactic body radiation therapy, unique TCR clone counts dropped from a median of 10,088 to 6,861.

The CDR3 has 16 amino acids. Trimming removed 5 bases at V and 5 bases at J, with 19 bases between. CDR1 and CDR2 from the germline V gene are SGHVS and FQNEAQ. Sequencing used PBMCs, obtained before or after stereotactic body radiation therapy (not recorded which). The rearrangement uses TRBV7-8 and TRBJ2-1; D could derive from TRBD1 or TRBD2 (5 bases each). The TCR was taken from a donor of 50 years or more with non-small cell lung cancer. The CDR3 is CASSPSGTGLHNEQFF. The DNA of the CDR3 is TGTGCCAGCAGCCCCTCCGGGACGGGATTACACAATGAGCAGTTCTTC.